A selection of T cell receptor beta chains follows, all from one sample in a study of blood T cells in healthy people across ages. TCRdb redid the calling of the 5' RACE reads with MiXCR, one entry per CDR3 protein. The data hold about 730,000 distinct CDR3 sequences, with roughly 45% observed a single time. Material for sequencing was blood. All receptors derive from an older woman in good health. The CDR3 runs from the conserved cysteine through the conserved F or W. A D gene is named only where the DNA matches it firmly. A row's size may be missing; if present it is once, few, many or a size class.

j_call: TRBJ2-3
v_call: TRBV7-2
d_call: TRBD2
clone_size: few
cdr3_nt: TGTGCCAGCAGCGTTAGCGGGGTGGGAGATACGCAGTATTTT
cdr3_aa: CASSVSGVGDTQYF

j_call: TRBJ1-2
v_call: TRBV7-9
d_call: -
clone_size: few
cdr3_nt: TGTGCCAGCACCCGGGATCAAGGCTACACCTTC
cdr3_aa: CASTRDQGYTF

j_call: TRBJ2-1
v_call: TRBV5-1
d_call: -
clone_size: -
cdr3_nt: TGCGCCAGCAGCTTGGTAGGCAGGGGGGGCTACAATGAGCAGTTCTTC
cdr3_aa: CASSLVGRGGYNEQFF

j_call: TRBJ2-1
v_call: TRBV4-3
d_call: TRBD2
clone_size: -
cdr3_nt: TGCACCAACAGCCAAGAACCTAGCGGGAACGTGGGTGAGCAGTTCTTC
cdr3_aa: CTNSQEPSGNVGEQFF

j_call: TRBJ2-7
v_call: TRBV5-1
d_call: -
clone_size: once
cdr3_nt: TGCGCCAGCAGCACCCGGGACACATCCTACGAGCAGTACTTC
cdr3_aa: CASSTRDTSYEQYF

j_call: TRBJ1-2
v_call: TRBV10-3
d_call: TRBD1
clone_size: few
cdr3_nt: TGTGCCATCAGTGAACCCACGGGACAGGGTAATGGGGGCTACACCTTC
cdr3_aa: CAISEPTGQGNGGYTF

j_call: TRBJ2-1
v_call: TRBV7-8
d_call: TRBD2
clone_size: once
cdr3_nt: TGTGCCAGCAGCTTAGCACCGGGACTAGTCACAGAGACCCAGTTCTTC
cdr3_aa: CASSLAPGLVTETQFF

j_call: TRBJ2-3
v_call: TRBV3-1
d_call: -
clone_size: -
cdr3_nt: TGTGCCAGCAGCCTACTTTCGGGAGAACGGGATACGCAGTATTTT
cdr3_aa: CASSLLSGERDTQYF

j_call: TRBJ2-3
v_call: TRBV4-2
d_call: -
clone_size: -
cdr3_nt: TGTGCCGGCAGCACTAAGGACAGTACAGATACGCAGTATTTT
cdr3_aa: CAGSTKDSTDTQYF

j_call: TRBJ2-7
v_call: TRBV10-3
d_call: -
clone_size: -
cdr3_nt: TGTGCCATCACTGAGGGGCGCGGCGAGCAGTACTTC
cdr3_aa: CAITEGRGEQYF

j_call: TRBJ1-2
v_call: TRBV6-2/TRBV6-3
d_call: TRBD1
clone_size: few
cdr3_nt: TGTGCCAGCAGTAAAACCGGGACAGGAATCCTTAACTATGGCTACACCTTC
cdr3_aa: CASSKTGTGILNYGYTF

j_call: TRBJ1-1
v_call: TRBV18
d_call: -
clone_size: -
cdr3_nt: TGTGCCAGCTCACCGTCGGTTAACTCGGGCACTGAAGCTTTCTTT
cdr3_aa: CASSPSVNSGTEAFF

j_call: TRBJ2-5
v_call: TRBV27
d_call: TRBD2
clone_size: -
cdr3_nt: TGTGCCAGCAGGCGAGCGGGGAGTCAAGAGACCCAGTACTTC
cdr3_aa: CASRRAGSQETQYF

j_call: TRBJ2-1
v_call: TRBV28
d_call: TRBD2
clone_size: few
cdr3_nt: TGTGCCAGCCTAAGTAGCGGGAGCTCCTACAATGAGCAGTTCTTC
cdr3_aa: CASLSSGSSYNEQFF

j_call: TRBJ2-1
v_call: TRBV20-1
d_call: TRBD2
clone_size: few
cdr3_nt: TGCAGTGCCCTTGGGCGGGGGAGCTCCTACAATGAGCAGTTCTTC
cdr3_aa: CSALGRGSSYNEQFF

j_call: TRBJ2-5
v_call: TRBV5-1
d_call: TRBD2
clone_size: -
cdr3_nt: TGCGCCAGCAGCTTGGGTCTAGCGGGGGGCCCGTACCAAGAGGCCCAGTACTTC
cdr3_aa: CASSLGLAGGPYQEAQYF

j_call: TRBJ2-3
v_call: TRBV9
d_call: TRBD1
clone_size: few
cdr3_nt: TGTGCCAGCAGCTCTACCGGGACAGGGAACTACCTACTACCCCCAGATACGCAGTATTTT
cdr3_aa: CASSSTGTGNYLLPPDTQYF

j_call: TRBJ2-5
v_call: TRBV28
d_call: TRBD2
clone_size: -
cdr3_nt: TGTGCCACTTCCTCTAGCGGGCTCCAAGAGACCCAGTACTTC
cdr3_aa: CATSSSGLQETQYF

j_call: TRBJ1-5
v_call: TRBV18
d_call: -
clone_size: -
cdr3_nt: TGTGCCAGCTCACCGGAACGGACAAGTCAGCCCCAGCATTTT
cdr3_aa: CASSPERTSQPQHF

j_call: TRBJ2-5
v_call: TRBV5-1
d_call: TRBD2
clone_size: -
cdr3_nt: TGCACCAGCAGCACCCGGGGGGGTGTCGAGACCCAGTACTTC
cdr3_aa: CTSSTRGGVETQYF

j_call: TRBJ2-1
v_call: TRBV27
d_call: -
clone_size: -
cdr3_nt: TGTGCCAGCAGCCTAGGGGGGCTTGGCTACAATGAGCAGTTCTTC
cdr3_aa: CASSLGGLGYNEQFF

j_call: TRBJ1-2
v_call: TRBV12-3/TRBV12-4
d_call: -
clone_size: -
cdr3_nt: TGTGCCAGCAGACTGGACGACTACTGTGGCTACACCTTC
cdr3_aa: CASRLDDYCGYTF

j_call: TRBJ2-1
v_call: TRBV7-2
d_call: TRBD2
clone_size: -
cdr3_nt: TGTGCCAGCATCGGAGGGGGACTAGCGGGAGGGAACACGAATGAGCAGTTCTTC
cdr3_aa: CASIGGGLAGGNTNEQFF

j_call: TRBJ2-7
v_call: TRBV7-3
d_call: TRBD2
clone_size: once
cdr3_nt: TGTGCCAGCAGCTTGGGGGGGACGAGCTCCTACAATGAGCAGTACTTC
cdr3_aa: CASSLGGTSSYNEQYF

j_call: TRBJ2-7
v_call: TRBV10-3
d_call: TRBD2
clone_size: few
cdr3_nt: TGTGCCATCAGTGATCCGGGACTAGCGGGAGCTATGTACTACGAGCAGTACTTC
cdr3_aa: CAISDPGLAGAMYYEQYF

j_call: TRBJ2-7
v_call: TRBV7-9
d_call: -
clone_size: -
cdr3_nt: TGTGCCAGCGGCTGGACTCCCAATGAGCAGTACTTC
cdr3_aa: CASGWTPNEQYF

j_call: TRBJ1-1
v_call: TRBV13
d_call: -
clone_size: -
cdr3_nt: TGTGCCAGCAGCTTAAGGGCGGTGAACACTGAAGCTTTCTTT
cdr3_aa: CASSLRAVNTEAFF

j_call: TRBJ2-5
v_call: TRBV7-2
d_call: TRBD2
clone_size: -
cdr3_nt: TGTGCCAGCAGCTCTTCTAGCGGGAGTTCTGGGGAGACCCAGTACTTC
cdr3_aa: CASSSSSGSSGETQYF

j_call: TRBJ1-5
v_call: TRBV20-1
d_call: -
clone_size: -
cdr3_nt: TGCAGTGCTAGAGTGGGGACGAGCAATCAGCCCCAGCATTTT
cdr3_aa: CSARVGTSNQPQHF

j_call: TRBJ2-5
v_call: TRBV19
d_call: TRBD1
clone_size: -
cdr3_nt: TGTGCCAGTAGTCTACAGGGGCGCAGGGAGACCCAGTACTTC
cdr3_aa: CASSLQGRRETQYF

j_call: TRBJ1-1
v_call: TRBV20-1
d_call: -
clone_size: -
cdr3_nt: TGCAGTGCTACGAGTTCCGGGGTCCAGGCTGAAGCTTTCTTT
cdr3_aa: CSATSSGVQAEAFF

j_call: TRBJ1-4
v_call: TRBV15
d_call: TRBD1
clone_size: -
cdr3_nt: TGTGCCACCAGCAGAGGGACAGGGGTCGGTGAAAAACTGTTTTTT
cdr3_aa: CATSRGTGVGEKLFF

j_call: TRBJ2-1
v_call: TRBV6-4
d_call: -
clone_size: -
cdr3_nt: TGTGCCAGCAGTGGGGTGGGGAGCTCCTACAATGAGCAGTTCTTC
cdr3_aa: CASSGVGSSYNEQFF

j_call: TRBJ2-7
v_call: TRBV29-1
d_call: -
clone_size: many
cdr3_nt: TGCAGCGTTGGGACCAACTCCCGCGAGCAGTACTTC
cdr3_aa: CSVGTNSREQYF

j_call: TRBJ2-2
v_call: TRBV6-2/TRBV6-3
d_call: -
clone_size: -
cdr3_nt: TGTGCCAGCAGACAGGCAGGCCCCGGGGAGCTGTTTTTT
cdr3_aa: CASRQAGPGELFF

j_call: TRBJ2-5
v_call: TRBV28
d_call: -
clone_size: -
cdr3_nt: TGTGCCACCAAGGCATATATTCAAGAGACCCAGTACTTC
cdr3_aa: CATKAYIQETQYF

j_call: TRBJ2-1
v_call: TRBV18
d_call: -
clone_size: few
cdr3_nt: TGTGCCAGCTCACCTCGGGACTGGCCGGATGAGCAGTTCTTC
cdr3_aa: CASSPRDWPDEQFF

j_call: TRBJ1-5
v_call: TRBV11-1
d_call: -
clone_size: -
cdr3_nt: TGTGCCAGCAGCTTCGGCCGAAATCAGCCCCAGCATTTT
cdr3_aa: CASSFGRNQPQHF

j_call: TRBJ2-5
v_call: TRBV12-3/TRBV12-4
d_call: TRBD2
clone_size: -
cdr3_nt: TGTGCCAGCAGTCCAGGACTAGCGGGGACGTTTGGGACCCAGTACTTC
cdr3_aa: CASSPGLAGTFGTQYF

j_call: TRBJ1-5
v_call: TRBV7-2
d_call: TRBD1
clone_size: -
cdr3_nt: TGTGCCAGCAGTCCAGCGTCAGGGGGGAATAGCAATCAGCCCCAGCATTTT
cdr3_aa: CASSPASGGNSNQPQHF

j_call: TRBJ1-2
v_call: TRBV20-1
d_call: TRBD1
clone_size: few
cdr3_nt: TGCAGCGACGAACCACCTGGACAGGGAAAGTATGGCTATGGCTACACCTTC
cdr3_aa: CSDEPPGQGKYGYGYTF

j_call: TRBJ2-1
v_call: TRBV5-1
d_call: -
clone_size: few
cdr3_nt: TGCGCCAGCAGCCCTGTCCAGGCACTTTACAATGAGCAGTTCTTC
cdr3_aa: CASSPVQALYNEQFF

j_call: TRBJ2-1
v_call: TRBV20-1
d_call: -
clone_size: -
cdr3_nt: TGCAGCTCTAGGGGGGGGGCCCGCGATGAGCAGTTCTTC
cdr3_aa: CSSRGGARDEQFF

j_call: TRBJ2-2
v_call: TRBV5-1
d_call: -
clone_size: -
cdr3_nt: TGCGCCAGCAGCCCGAACCCTAGCGTGGGGACCGGGGAGCTGTTTTTT
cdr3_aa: CASSPNPSVGTGELFF

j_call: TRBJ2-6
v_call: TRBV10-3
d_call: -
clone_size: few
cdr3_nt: TGTGCCATCAGTGGGGTTACTGGACGAGGGGCCAACGTCCTGACTTTC
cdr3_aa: CAISGVTGRGANVLTF

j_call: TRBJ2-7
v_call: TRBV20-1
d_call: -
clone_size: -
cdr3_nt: TGCAGTGCTAGAACTGACAGGAGTAGCTACGAGCAGTACTTC
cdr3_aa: CSARTDRSSYEQYF

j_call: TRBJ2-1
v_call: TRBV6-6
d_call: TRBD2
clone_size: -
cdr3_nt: TGTGCCAGCAGTTACTCCCCAGCGGGGGGAATCTACAATGAGCAGTTCTTC
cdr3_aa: CASSYSPAGGIYNEQFF

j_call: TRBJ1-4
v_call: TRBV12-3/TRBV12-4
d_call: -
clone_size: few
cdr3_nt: TGTGCCAGCAGGCCCCGGGCTCTAAATGAAAAACTGTTTTTT
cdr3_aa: CASRPRALNEKLFF

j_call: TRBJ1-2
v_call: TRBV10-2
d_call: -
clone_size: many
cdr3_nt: TGCGCCAGCAGTGAAGCCAGAAGTAACTATGGCTACACCTTC
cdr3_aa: CASSEARSNYGYTF

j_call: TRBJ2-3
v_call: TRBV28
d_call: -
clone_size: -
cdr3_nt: TGTGCCAGCAGCCAATGGAGGGGGATCGGCACAGATACGCAGTATTTT
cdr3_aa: CASSQWRGIGTDTQYF

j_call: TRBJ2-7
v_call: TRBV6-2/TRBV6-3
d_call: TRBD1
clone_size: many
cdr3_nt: TGTGCCAGCAGCTCACAGGGGCCTTCCTCCTACGAGCAGTACTTC
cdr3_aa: CASSSQGPSSYEQYF

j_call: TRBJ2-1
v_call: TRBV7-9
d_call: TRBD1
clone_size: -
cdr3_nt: TGTGCCAGCAGTCCCGGGACAGGCCAGGCCTCCTACAATGAGCAGTTCTTC
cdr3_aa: CASSPGTGQASYNEQFF

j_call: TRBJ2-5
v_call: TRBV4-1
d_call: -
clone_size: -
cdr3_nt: TGCGCCAGCAGCCAGGGGGTTTGGGGGACCCAGTACTTC
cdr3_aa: CASSQGVWGTQYF

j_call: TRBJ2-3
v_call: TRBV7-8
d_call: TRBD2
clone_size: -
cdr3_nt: TGTGCCAGCAGCTTTATGGGGACTAGCGCCAGTGCTAGCACAGATACGCAGTATTTT
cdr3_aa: CASSFMGTSASASTDTQYF

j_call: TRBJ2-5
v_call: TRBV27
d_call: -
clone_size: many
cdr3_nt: TGTGCCAGCAGTTTATCGCTACAAGAGACCCAGTACTTC
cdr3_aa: CASSLSLQETQYF

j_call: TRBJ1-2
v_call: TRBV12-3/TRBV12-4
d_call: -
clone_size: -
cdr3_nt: TGTGCCGGCAGCATCACCGGGACACCTTCCCCAAACTATGGCTACACCTTC
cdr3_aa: CAGSITGTPSPNYGYTF

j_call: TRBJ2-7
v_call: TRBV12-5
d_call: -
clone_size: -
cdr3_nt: TGTGCTTTCTTCTCTAACTACGAGCAGTACTTC
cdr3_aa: CAFFSNYEQYF

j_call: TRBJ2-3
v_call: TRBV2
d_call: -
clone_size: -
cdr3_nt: TGTGCCAACCGGGGGGCAAGCACAGATACGCAGTATTTT
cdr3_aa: CANRGASTDTQYF

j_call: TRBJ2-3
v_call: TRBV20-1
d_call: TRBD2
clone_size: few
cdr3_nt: TGCAGTGCTGACTTTAGCGGGGGAACCGTGTGGGATACGCAGTATTTT
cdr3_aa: CSADFSGGTVWDTQYF